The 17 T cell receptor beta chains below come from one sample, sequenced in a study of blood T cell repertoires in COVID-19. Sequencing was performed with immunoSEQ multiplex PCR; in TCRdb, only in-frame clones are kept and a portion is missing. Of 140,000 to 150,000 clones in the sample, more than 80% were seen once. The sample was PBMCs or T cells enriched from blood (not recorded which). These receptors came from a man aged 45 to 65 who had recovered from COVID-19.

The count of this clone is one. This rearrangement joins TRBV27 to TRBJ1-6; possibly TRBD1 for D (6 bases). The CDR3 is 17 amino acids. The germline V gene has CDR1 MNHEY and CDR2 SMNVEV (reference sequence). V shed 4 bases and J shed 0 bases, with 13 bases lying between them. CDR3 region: CASSSRDTSSYNSPLHF. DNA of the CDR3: TGTGCCAGCAGTTCACGGGACACTAGCTCCTATAATTCACCCCTCCACTTT.

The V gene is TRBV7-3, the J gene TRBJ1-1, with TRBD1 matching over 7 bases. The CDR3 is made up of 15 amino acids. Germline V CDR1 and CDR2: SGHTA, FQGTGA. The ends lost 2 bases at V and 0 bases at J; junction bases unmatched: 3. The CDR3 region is CASSLGGTVNTEAFF. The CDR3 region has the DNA TGTGCCAGCAGCTTAGGTGGGACAGTGAACACTGAAGCTTTCTTT.

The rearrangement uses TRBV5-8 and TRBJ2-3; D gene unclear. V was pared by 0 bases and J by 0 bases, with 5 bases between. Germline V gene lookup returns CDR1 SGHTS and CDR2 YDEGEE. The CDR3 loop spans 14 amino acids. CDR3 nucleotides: TGTGCCAGCAGCTTGGAACTGAGCACAGATACGCAGTATTTT. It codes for CASSLELSTDTQYF.

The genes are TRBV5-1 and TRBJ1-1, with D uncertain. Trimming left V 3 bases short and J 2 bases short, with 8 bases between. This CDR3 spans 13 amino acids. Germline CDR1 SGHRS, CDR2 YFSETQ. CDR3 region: CASSSQLNTEAFF. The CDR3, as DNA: TGCGCCAGCAGCTCACAGTTAAACACTGAAGCTTTCTTT.

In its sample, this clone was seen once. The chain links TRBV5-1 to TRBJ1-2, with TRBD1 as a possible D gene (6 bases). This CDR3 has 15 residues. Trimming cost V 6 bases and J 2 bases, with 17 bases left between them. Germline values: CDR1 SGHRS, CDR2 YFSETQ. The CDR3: CASNVAGVKNYGYTF. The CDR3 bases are TGCGCCAGCAACGTGGCAGGGGTCAAAAACTATGGCTACACCTTC. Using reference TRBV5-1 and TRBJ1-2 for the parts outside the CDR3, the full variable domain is KAGVTQTPRYLIKTRGQQVTLSCSPISGHRSVSWYQQTPGQGLQFLFEYFSETQRNKGNFPGRFSGRQFSNSRSEMNVSTLELGDSALYLCASNVAGVKNYGYTFGSGTRLTVV.

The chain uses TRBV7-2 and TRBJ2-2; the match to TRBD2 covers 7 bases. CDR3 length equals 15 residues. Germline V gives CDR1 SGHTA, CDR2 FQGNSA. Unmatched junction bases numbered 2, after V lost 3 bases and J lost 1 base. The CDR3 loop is CASSFVAGNTGELFF. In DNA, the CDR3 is TGTGCCAGCAGCTTCGTAGCGGGGAACACCGGGGAGCTGTTTTTT.

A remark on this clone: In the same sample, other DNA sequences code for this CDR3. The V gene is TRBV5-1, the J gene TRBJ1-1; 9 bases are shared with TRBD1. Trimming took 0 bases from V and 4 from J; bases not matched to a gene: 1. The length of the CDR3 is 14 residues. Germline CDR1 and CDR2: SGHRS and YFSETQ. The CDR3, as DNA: TGCGCCAGCAGCTTGGACAGGGGGCTCACTGAAGCTTTCTTT. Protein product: CASSLDRGLTEAFF.

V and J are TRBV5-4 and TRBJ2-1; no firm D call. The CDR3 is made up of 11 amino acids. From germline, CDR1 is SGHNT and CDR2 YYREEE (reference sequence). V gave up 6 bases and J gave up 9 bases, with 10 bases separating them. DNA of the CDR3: TGTGCCAGCACTCTAATTGGTGAGCAGTTCTTC. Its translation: CASTLIGEQFF.

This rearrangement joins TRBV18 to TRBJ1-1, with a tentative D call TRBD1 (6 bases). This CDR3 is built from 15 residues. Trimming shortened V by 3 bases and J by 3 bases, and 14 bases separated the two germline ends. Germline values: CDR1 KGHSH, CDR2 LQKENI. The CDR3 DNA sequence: TGTGCCAGCTCACCTACACAGGGAGGGGACACTGAAGCTTTCTTT. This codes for CASSPTQGGDTEAFF.

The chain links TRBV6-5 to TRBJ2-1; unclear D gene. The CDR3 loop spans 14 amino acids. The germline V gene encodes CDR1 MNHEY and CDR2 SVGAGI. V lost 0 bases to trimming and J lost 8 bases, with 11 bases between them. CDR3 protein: CASSYSNPGDEQFF. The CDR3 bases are TGTGCCAGCAGTTACTCGAATCCGGGTGATGAGCAGTTCTTC.

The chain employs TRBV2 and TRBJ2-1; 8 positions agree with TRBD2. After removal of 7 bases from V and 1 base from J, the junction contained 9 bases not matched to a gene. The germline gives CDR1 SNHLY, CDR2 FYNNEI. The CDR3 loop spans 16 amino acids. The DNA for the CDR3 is TGTGCCAGCATGGGAGCGGGGGCCTCTTCCTACAATGAGCAGTTCTTC. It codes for CASMGAGASSYNEQFF. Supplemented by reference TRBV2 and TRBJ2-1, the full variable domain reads EPEVTQTPSHQVTQMGQEVILRCVPISNHLYFYWYRQILGQKVEFLVSFYNNEISEKSEIFDDQFSVERPDGSNFTLKIRSTKLEDSAMYFCASMGAGASSYNEQFFGPGTRLTVL.

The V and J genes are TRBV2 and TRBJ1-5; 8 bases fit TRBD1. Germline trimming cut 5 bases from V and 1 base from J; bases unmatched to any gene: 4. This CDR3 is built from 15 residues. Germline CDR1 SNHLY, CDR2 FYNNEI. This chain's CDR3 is CASSRRTGSNQPQHF. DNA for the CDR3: TGTGCCAGCAGTCGGAGGACAGGGAGCAATCAGCCCCAGCATTTT.

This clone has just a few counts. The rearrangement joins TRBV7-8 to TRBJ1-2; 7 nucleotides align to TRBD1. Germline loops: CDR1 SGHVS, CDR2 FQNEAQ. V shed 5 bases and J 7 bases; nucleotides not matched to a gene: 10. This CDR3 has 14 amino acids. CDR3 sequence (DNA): TGTGCCAGCAGCGCTGGACAGGTCGCTGGTGGCTACACCTTC. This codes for CASSAGQVAGGYTF. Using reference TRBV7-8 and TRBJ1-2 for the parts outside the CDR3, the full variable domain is GAGVSQSPRYKVAKRGQDVALRCDPISGHVSLFWYQQALGQGPEFLTYFQNEAQLDKSGLPSDRFFAERPEGSVSTLKIQRTQQEDSAVYLCASSAGQVAGGYTFGSGTRLTVV.

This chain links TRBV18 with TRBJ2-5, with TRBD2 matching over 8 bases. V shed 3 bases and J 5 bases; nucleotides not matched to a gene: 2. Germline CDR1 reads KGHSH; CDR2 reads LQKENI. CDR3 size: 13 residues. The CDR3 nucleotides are TGTGCCAGCTCACCGGGACTAGAGGAGACCCAGTACTTC. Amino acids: CASSPGLEETQYF.

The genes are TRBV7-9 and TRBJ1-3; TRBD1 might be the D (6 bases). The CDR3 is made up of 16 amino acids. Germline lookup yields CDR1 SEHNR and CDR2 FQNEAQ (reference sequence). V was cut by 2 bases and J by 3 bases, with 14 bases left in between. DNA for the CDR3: TGTGCCAGCAGCTTAATTGGGCAGGGGCGTGGAAACACCATATATTTT. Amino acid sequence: CASSLIGQGRGNTIYF.

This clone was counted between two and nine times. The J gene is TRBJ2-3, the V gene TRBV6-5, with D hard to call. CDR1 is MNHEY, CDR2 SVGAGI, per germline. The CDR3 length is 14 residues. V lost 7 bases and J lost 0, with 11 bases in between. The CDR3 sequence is CASTDTWSTDTQYF. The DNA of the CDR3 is TGTGCCAGCACCGACACTTGGAGCACAGATACGCAGTATTTT.

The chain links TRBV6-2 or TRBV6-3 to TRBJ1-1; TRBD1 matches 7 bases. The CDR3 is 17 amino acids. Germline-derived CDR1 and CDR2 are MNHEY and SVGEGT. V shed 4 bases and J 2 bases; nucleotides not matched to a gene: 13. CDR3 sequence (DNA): TGTGCCAGCAGTTGGACAGGCGACTATAATACTAACACTGAAGCTTTCTTT. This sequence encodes CASSWTGDYNTNTEAFF.